A single sample is the source of the 20 T cell receptor beta chains below, sequenced in a study of control samples from healthy donors and cancer patients. Sequencing was performed with immunoSEQ multiplex PCR; in TCRdb, only in-frame clones are kept and a portion is missing. The sample has fewer than 500,000 clones; around 90% are singletons. Input material: PBMCs. All receptors come from a man aged 40-55 years with head and neck cancer.

V and J are TRBV30 and TRBJ2-7, with 10 bases that match TRBD1. The CDR3 is made up of 14 amino acids. Germline assignment: CDR1 GTSNPN and CDR2 SVGIG (reference sequence). V lost 3 bases to trimming and J lost 5 bases; unmatched junction nucleotides: 7. CDR3 amino acids: CAWRPGQGGDEQYF. The CDR3 DNA reads as TGTGCCTGGAGACCTGGACAGGGGGGCGACGAGCAGTACTTC.

A few counts support this clone. The chain couples TRBV2 to TRBJ1-6; 7 bases fit TRBD1. The length of the CDR3 is 14 residues. The junction had 4 bases not matched to a gene; V was cut back by 7 bases and J by 4 bases. Germline CDR1 is SNHLY and CDR2 is FYNNEI. The CDR3 sequence is CASTRDSYNSPLHF. The CDR3 DNA is TGTGCCAGCACCCGGGACAGTTATAATTCACCCCTCCACTTT.

V and J are TRBV3-1 (or the pseudogene TRBV3-2) and TRBJ2-5, with D hard to call. The V end was cut by 1 base, the J end by 0 bases, with 6 bases between. The CDR3 is 14 amino acids. Germline V gene sequence: CDR1 LGHDT, CDR2 YNNKEL (reference sequence). CDR3 DNA: TGTGCCAGCAGCCAAGGCAGGTACCAAGAGACCCAGTACTTC. Amino acid sequence: CASSQGRYQETQYF.

Only a few counts were recorded for this clone. Here the CDR3 reads CASSPGTGDEKLFF. Written as DNA, the CDR3 is TGCGCCAGCAGCCCCGGGACAGGGGACGAAAAACTGTTTTTT. The V and J genes are TRBV5-1 and TRBJ1-4; TRBD1 aligns across 10 bases. Germline V gene lookup returns CDR1 SGHRS and CDR2 YFSETQ. This CDR3 region has 14 residues. J gave up 8 bases and V 4 bases, and 5 bases lay outside the gene matches. The entire variable domain, with the rest obtained from reference TRBV5-1 and TRBJ1-4, is as follows: KAGVTQTPRYLIKTRGQQVTLSCSPISGHRSVSWYQQTPGQGLQFLFEYFSETQRNKGNFPGRFSGRQFSNSRSEMNVSTLELGDSALYLCASSPGTGDEKLFFGSGTQLSVL.

The rearrangement joins TRBV11-2 to TRBJ2-2; D might be TRBD1 (6 bases). The V end was cut by 11 bases, the J end by 11 bases, with 15 bases between. CDR1 SGHAT and CDR2 FQNNGV come from the germline V gene. The length of the CDR3 is 11 residues. The CDR3 loop is CAGGQYSELFF. The DNA for the CDR3 is TGTGCCGGCGGACAGTATTCCGAGCTGTTTTTT.

The chain uses TRBV29-1 and TRBJ1-1; 9 nucleotides match TRBD1. The CDR3 is made up of 14 amino acids. V was pared by 6 bases and J by 1 base, with 6 bases of the junction left unmatched. Germline V gene lookup returns CDR1 SQVTM and CDR2 ANQGSEA. The CDR3 DNA sequence: TGCAGCGTCGCACAGGGGGCAGCGAACACTGAAGCTTTCTTT. Its translation is CSVAQGAANTEAFF.

This chain links TRBV6-1 with TRBJ1-5; D remains ambiguous. The CDR3 runs 16 residues. The V end lost 1 base, the J end lost 0 bases, and 10 bases lay between the germline ends. Germline CDR1 and CDR2: MNHNS and SASEGT. This chain's CDR3 is CASSEGWQYSNQPQHF. DNA of the CDR3: TGTGCCAGCAGTGAAGGGTGGCAATATAGCAATCAGCCCCAGCATTTT.

This chain joins TRBV6-5 and TRBJ1-2; TRBD1 might be the D (6 bases). Trimming removed 11 bases from V and 1 base from J, with 17 bases in between. The germline CDR1 and CDR2 sequences are MNHEY and SVGAGI. The CDR3 totals 14 residues. CDR3 sequence: CASLLQDSNYGYTF. CDR3 nucleotide sequence: TGTGCCTCCCTCCTACAGGACAGTAACTATGGCTACACCTTC.

This chain links TRBV9 with TRBJ2-2, with a weak D call TRBD1 (6 bases). V was shortened by 1 base and J by 3 bases, with 10 bases between the two germline ends. There are 15 residues in the CDR3. The germline V gene encodes CDR1 SGDLS and CDR2 YYNGEE. The CDR3 coding sequence is TGTGCCAGCAGCGTAAGAGGGGGACACACCGGGGAGCTGTTTTTT. The encoded protein is CASSVRGGHTGELFF.

The chain has TRBV3-1 (or the pseudogene TRBV3-2) and TRBJ2-5; the D call may be TRBD1 or TRBD2 (5 bases each). The CDR3 contains 15 residues. CDR1 is LGHDT, CDR2 YNNKEL, per germline (reference sequence). The V and J ends lost 1 base and 2 bases respectively, with 11 bases between them. The DNA for the CDR3 is TGTGCCAGCAGCCAAGTTCCGGGGCCGCAAGAGACCCAGTACTTC. Protein sequence: CASSQVPGPQETQYF.

The V and J genes are TRBV18 and TRBJ1-5; 10 positions match TRBD1. Germline CDR1 KGHSH, CDR2 LQKENI. This CDR3 region has 15 residues. The ends lost 5 bases at V and 3 bases at J; junction bases unmatched: 4. CDR3 DNA: TGTGCCAGCTCAGGGACAGGGGTGATCAATCAGCCCCAGCATTTT. It encodes CASSGTGVINQPQHF.

V is TRBV4-1 and J is TRBJ2-1, with a tentative D call TRBD1 (5 bases). From germline, CDR1 is MGHRA and CDR2 YSYEKL. Trimming left V 5 bases short and J 7 bases short, with 15 bases between. This CDR3 region has 14 residues. Here the CDR3 DNA reads TGCGCCAGCAGCATACGACAGACTGATAATGAGCAGTTCTTC. Its protein product is CASSIRQTDNEQFF.

J is TRBJ1-4 and V is TRBV11-2; D perhaps matches TRBD1 (5 bases). CDR1 is SGHAT, CDR2 FQNNGV, per germline. V was clipped by 0 bases and J by 7 bases, with 12 bases between them. This CDR3 spans 15 amino acids. CDR3 sequence: CASSLEFLGGEKLFF. CDR3 sequence (DNA): TGTGCCAGCAGCTTAGAGTTTCTGGGGGGTGAAAAACTGTTTTTT.

V gene TRBV18 combines with J gene TRBJ2-3, with 11 bases fitting TRBD2. CDR3 length: 16 residues. CDR1 is KGHSH, CDR2 LQKENI, per germline. The J segment lost 7 bases and the V segment lost 5 bases, leaving 11 bases of the junction unmatched. The CDR3 here is CASSSGGTSGEHTQYF. CDR3 sequence (DNA): TGTGCCAGCTCATCCGGAGGGACTAGCGGAGAACATACGCAGTATTTT.

The chain has TRBV4-3 and TRBJ1-2; 7 bases fit TRBD1. The ends lost 2 bases at V and 7 bases at J; junction bases unmatched: 10. Germline-derived CDR1 and CDR2 are LGHNA and YSLEER. CDR3 length: 15 amino acids. The CDR3 region is CASSQLLWDRLGYTF. For the CDR3, the DNA is TGCGCCAGCAGCCAACTCCTATGGGACAGACTTGGCTACACCTTC.

The chain uses TRBV5-1 and TRBJ1-1; D gene unclear. Per germline, CDR1 SGHRS and CDR2 YFSETQ. The CDR3 covers 14 residues. With 2 bases removed from V and 5 bases from J, the gap between germline ends came to 13 bases. This CDR3 is CASSFGKVGTEAFF. The CDR3 nucleotides read TGCGCCAGCAGCTTTGGAAAAGTGGGAACTGAAGCTTTCTTT.

V and J are TRBV5-1 and TRBJ2-3; D unresolved. The CDR3 totals 14 residues. Trimming left V 4 bases short and J 0 bases short, with 9 bases between. Germline loops: CDR1 SGHRS, CDR2 YFSETQ. The CDR3 DNA reads as TGCGCCAGCAGCCGGCGAGATAGCACAGATACGCAGTATTTT. This encodes CASSRRDSTDTQYF.

The gene calls are TRBV7-9 and TRBJ2-7; D is perhaps TRBD1 (5 bases). Germline loops: CDR1 SEHNR, CDR2 FQNEAQ (reference sequence). V shed 5 bases and J shed 1 base, with 12 bases lying between them. The CDR3 consists of 14 residues. CDR3 nucleotides: TGTGCCAGCAGCCACTTGACAGAATCCTACGAGCAGTACTTC. Protein product: CASSHLTESYEQYF.

V gene TRBV6-5 combines with J gene TRBJ2-7, with D possibly being TRBD1 (5 bases). The CDR3 extends over 15 amino acids. Trimming stripped 5 bases from V and 6 bases from J, with 20 bases between. Germline V gene lookup returns CDR1 MNHEY and CDR2 SVGAGI. CDR3 in amino acids: CASSRPSRGSSEQYF. Here the CDR3 DNA reads TGTGCCAGCAGTCGCCCCTCTAGGGGTTCGTCCGAGCAGTACTTC.

The genes are TRBV2 and TRBJ1-5; 8 bases are shared with TRBD1. Germline CDR1 SNHLY, CDR2 FYNNEI. This CDR3 has 14 amino acids. The V and J ends lost 4 bases and 9 bases, in that order; junction bases with no gene match: 8. The CDR3 loop is CASSGQTGVGPQHF. The DNA of the CDR3 is TGTGCCAGCAGTGGTCAGACAGGGGTAGGGCCCCAGCATTTT.